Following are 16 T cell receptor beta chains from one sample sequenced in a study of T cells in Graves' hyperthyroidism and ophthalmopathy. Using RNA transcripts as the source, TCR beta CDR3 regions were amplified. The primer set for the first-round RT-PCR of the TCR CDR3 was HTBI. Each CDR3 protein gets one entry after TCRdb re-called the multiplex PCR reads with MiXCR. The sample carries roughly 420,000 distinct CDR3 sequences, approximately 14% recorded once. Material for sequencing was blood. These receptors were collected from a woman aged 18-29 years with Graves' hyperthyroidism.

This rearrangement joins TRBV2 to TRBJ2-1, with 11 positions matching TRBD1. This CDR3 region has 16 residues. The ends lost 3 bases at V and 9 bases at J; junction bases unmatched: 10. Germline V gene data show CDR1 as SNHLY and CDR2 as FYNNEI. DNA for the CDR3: TGTGCCAGCAGTGAGGCGGGGACAGGGGGATTGGTTGAGCAGTTCTTC. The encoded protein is CASSEAGTGGLVEQFF.

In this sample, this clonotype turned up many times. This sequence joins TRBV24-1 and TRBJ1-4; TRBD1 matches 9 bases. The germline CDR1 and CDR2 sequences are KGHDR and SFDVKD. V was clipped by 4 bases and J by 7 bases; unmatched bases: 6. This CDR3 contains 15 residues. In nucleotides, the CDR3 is TGTGCCACCAGTGACACAGGGGGCACGAGTGAAAAACTGTTTTTT. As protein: CATSDTGGTSEKLFF.

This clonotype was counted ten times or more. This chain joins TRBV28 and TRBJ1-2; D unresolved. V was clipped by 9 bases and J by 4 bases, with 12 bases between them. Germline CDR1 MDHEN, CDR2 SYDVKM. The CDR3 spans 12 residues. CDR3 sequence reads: CASDTRGYGYTF. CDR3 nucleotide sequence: TGTGCCAGTGACACTCGGGGCTATGGCTACACCTTC.

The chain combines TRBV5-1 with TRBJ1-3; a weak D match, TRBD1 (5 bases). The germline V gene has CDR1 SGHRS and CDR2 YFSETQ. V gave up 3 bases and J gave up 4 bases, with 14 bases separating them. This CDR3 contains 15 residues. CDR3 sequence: CASSSAGTEGNTIYF. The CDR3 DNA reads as TGCGCCAGCAGCTCGGCCGGGACGGAGGGAAACACCATATATTTT.

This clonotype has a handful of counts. DNA for the CDR3: TGTGCCAGCAGCCCCATAACGGGGTTGACTGAAGCTTTCTTT. Its translation is CASSPITGLTEAFF. The chain carries TRBV9 and TRBJ1-1; D ambiguous. The germline V and J ends were trimmed by 4 bases and 5 bases, with 15 bases remaining between them. The CDR3 sequence is 14 residues long. The germline CDR1 and CDR2 sequences are SGDLS and YYNGEE.

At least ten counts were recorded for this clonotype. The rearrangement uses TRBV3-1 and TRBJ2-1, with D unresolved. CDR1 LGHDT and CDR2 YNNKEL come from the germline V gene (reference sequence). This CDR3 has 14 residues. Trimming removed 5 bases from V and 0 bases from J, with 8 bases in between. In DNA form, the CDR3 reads TGTGCCAGCAGCGTCCAGAGCTCCTACAATGAGCAGTTCTTC. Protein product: CASSVQSSYNEQFF.

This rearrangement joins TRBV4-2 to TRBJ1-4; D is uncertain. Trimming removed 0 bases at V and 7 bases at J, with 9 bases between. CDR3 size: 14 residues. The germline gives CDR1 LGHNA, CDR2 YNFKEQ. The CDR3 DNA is TGTGCCAGCAGCCAAGATGGCGGGAGTGAAAAACTGTTTTTT. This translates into CASSQDGGSEKLFF.

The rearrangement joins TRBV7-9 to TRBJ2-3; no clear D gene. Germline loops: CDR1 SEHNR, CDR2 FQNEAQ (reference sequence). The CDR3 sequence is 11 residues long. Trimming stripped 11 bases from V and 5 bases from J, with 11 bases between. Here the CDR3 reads CAGLKGDTQYF. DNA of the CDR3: TGTGCCGGCCTAAAGGGAGATACGCAGTATTTT.

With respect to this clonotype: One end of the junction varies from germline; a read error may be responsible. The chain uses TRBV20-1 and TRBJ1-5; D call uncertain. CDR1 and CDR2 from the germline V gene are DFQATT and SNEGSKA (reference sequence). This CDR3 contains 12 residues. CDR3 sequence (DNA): TGCAGTGGAATGGTTACAAATCAGCCCCGGCATTTT. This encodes CSGMVTNQPRHF.

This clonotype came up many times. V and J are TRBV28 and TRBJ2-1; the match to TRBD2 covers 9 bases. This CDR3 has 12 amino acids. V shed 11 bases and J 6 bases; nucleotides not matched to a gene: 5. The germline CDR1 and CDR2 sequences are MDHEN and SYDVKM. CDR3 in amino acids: CAGSGGSNEQFF. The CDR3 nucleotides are TGTGCCGGTAGCGGGGGTAGCAATGAGCAGTTCTTC.

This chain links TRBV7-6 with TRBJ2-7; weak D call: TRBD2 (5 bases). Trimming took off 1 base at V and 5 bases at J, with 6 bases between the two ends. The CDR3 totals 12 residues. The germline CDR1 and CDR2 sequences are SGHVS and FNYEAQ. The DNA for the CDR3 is TGTGCCAGCAGCTTAGGGACTGACGAGCAGTACTTC. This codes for CASSLGTDEQYF.

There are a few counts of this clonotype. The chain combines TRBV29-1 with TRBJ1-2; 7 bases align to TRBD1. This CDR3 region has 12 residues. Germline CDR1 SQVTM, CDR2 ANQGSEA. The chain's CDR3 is CGVGTAFYGYTF. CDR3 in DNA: TGCGGGGTCGGGACAGCTTTTTATGGCTACACCTTC.

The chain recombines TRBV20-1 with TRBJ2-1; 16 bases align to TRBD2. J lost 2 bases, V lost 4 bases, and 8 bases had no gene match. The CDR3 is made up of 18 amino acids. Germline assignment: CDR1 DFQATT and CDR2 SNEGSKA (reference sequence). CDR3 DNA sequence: TGCAGTGCTATCACGGGACTAGCGGGGGGGGGGACCTACAATGAGCAGTTCTTC. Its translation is CSAITGLAGGGTYNEQFF.

The CDR3 loop reads CASSRGPGTYEQYF. CDR3 DNA sequence: TGTGCCAGCTCCCGGGGGCCCGGAACTTACGAGCAGTACTTC. The chain combines TRBV28 with TRBJ2-7, with D possibly being TRBD1 or TRBD2 (6 bases each). The germline V gene has CDR1 MDHEN and CDR2 SYDVKM. V dropped 8 bases and J dropped 4 bases, with 18 bases sitting between them. This CDR3 region has 14 residues. The full variable domain, with the rest looked up from reference TRBV28 and TRBJ2-7, is DVKVTQSSRYLVKRTGEKVFLECVQDMDHENMFWYRQDPGLGLRLIYFSYDVKMKEKGDIPEGYSVSREKKERFSLILESASTNQTSMYLCASSRGPGTYEQYFGPGTRLTVT.

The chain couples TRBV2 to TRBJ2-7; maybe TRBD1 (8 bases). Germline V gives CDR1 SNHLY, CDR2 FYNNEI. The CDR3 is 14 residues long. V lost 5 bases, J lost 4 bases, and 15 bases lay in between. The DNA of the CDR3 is TGTGCCAGCAGTCCCTACAGGGGGGGGTACGAGCAGTACTTC. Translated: CASSPYRGGYEQYF.

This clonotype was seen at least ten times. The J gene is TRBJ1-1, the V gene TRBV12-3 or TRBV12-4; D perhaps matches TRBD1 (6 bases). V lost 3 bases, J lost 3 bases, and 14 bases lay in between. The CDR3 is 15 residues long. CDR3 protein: CASSFAQGPYTEAFF. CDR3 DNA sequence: TGTGCCAGCAGTTTCGCCCAGGGGCCGTACACTGAAGCTTTCTTT.